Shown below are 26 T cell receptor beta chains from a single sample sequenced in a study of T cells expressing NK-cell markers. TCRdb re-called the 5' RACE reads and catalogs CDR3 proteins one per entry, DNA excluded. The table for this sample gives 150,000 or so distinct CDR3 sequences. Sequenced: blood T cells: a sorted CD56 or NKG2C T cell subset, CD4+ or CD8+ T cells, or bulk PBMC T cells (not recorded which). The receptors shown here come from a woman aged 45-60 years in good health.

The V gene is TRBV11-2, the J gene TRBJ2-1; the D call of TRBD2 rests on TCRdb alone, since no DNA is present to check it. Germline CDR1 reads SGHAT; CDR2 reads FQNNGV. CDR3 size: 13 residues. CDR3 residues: CASSFGLNNEQFF. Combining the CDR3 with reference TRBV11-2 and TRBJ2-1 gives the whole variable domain EAGVAQSPRYKIIEKRQSVAFWCNPISGHATLYWYQQILGQGPKLLIQFQNNGVVDDSQLPKDRFSAERLKGVDSTLKIQPAKLEDSAVYLCASSFGLNNEQFFGPGTRLTVL.

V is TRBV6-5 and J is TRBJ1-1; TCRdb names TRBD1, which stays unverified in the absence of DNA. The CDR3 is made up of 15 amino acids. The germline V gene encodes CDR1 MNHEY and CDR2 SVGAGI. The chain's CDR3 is CASSYASGGNTEAFF.

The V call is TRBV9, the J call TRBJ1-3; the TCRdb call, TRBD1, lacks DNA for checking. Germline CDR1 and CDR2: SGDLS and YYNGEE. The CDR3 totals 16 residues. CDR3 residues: CASRGSGTSSGNTIYF.

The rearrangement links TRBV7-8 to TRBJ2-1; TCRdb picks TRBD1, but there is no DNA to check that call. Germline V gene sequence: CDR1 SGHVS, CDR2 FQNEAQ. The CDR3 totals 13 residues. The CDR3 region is CASVGELYNEQFF.

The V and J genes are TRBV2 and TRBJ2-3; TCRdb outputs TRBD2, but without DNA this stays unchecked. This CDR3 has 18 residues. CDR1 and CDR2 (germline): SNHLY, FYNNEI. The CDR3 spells CASSELVPSGRATDTQYF.

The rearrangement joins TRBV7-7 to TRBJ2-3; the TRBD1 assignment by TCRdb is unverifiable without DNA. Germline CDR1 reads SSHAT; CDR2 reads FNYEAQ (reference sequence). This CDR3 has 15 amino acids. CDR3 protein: CASSSGDTGTDTQYF. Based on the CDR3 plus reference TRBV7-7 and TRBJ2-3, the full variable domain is GAGVSQSPRYKVTKRGQDVTLRCDPISSHATLYWYQQALGQGPEFLTYFNYEAQPDKSGLPSDRFSAERPEGSISTLTIQRTEQRDSAMYRCASSSGDTGTDTQYFGPGTRLTVL.

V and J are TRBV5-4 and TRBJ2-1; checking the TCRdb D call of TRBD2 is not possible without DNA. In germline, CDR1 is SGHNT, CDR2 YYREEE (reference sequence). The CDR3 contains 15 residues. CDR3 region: CASSKGTSGGDEQFF.

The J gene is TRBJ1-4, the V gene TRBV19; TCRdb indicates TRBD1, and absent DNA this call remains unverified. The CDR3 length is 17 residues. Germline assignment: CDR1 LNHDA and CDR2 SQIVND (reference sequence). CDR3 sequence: CASSIVHYGTSNEKLFF.

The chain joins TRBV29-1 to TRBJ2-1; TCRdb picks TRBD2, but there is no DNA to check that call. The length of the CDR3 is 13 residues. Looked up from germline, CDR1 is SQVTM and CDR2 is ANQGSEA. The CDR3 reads CRRTSGRADEQFF.

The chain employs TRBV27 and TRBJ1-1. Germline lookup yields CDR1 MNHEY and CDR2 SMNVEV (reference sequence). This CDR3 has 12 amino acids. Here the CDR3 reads CASSLASTEAFF.

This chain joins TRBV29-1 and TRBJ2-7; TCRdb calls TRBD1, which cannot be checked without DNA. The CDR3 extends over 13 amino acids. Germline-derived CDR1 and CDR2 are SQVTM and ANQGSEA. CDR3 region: CSGLGQTRGEQYF.

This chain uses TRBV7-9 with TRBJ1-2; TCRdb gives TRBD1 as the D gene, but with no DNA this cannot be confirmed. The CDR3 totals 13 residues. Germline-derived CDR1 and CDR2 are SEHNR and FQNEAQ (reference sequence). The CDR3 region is CASSSGAGDGYTF.

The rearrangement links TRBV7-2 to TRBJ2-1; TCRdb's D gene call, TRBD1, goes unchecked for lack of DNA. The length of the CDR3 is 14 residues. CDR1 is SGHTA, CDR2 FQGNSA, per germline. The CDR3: CASSLNRGNNEQFF.

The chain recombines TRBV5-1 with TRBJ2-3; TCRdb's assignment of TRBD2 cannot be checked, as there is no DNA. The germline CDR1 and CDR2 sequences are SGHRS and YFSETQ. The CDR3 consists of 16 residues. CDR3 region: CASSFSLAESTDTQYF.

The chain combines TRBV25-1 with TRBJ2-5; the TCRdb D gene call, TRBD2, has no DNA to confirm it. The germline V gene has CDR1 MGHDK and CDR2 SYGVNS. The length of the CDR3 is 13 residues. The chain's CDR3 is CASSESREETQYF.

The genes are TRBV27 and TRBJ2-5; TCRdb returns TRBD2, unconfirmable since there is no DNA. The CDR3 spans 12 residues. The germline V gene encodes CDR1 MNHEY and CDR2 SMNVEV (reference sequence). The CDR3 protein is CASSISGETQYF.

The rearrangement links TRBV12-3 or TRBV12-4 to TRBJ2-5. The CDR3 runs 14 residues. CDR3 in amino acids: CASKLRSGRETQYF.

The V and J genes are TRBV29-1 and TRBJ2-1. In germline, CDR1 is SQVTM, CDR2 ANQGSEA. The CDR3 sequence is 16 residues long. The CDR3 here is CSVDGLLRQSYNEQFF.

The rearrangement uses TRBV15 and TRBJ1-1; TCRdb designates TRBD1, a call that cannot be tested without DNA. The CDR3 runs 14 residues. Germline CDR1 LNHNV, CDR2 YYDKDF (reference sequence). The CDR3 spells CATSRGKQVIEAFF.

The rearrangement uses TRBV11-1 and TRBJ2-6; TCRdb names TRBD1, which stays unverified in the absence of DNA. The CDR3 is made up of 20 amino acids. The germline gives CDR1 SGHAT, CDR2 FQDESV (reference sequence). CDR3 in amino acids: CARKTIRTGDFGSGANVLTF.

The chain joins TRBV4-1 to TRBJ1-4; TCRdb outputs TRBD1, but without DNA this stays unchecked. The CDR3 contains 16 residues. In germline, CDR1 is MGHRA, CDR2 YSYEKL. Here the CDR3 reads CASSQDTGGSNEKLFF.

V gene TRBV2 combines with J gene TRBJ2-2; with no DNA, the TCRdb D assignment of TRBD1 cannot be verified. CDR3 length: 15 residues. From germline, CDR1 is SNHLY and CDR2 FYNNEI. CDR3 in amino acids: CASSPRQGRTGELFF. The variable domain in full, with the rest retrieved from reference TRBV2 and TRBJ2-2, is EPEVTQTPSHQVTQMGQEVILRCVPISNHLYFYWYRQILGQKVEFLVSFYNNEISEKSEIFDDQFSVERPDGSNFTLKIRSTKLEDSAMYFCASSPRQGRTGELFFGEGSRLTVL.

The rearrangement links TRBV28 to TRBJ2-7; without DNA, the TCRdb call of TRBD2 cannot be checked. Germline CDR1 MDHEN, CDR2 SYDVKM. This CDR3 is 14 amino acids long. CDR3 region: CASSARENPYEQYF. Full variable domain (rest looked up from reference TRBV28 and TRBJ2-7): DVKVTQSSRYLVKRTGEKVFLECVQDMDHENMFWYRQDPGLGLRLIYFSYDVKMKEKGDIPEGYSVSREKKERFSLILESASTNQTSMYLCASSARENPYEQYFGPGTRLTVT.

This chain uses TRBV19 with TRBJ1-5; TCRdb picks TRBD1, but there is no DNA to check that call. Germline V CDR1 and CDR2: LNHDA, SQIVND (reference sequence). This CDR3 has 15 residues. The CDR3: CASSEGQGGNQPQHF.

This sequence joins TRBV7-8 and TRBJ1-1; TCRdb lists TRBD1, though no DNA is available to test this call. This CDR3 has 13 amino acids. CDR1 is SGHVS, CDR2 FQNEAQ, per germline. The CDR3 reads CASSWKGDTEAFF.

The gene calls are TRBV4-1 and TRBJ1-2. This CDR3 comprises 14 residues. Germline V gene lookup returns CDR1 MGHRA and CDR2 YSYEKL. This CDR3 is CASRPLVEIHGYTF.